One sample yielded the 9 T cell receptor beta chains listed below, sequenced in a study of shared clonotypes between healthy human individuals. Libraries were prepared by immunoSEQ multiplex PCR; TCRdb keeps only in-frame clonotypes and omits some of them. The top ten clones hold approximately 1.8% of a sample with 550,000 to 850,000 clones, 72% of them seen once. The sequenced sample was memory CD4+ T cells sorted from blood. The subset is: CD45RA-negative fraction. The receptors come from a woman in her 30s in good health.

The V call is TRBV5-4, the J call TRBJ2-4; 8 positions agree with TRBD2. This CDR3 is 18 amino acids long. Germline CDR1 is SGHNT and CDR2 is YYREEE (reference sequence). V lost 1 base to trimming and J lost 0 bases; unmatched junction nucleotides: 9. The CDR3 bases are TGTGCCAGCAGCTTGAGGGCGGGAGGCGCGATAGCCAAAAACATTCAGTACTTC. Translated, it gives CASSLRAGGAIAKNIQYF.

This clone was detected a few times. This chain links TRBV2 with TRBJ2-3; 10 positions match TRBD2. CDR3 length: 15 residues. The junction had 7 bases not matched to a gene; V was cut back by 7 bases and J by 3 bases. Germline CDR1 is SNHLY and CDR2 is FYNNEI. CDR3 sequence reads: CASNPLAGTTDTQYF. The CDR3 nucleotides are TGTGCCAGCAACCCACTAGCGGGGACGACAGATACGCAGTATTTT.

The chain recombines TRBV5-1 with TRBJ1-2, with D possibly matching TRBD1 (5 bases). The CDR3 contains 13 residues. V shed 4 bases and J shed 4 bases, with 11 bases lying between them. Germline V gene lookup returns CDR1 SGHRS and CDR2 YFSETQ. The CDR3 coding sequence is TGCGCCAGCAGCAGAGGGGAAGGCTATGGCTACACCTTC. Translated, it gives CASSRGEGYGYTF.

On this clone itself: The identical CDR3 is also encoded by other nucleotide sequences in the sample. The chain links TRBV9 to TRBJ1-1, with D uncertain. The germline V gene has CDR1 SGDLS and CDR2 YYNGEE. This CDR3 comprises 14 residues. The ends were cut back, 0 bases at V and 4 bases at J, with 10 bases in the middle. CDR3 in DNA: TGTGCCAGCAGCGTAGCGGGTAGGAGCACTGAAGCTTTCTTT. Protein: CASSVAGRSTEAFF.

The chain is built from TRBV11-1 and TRBJ2-1; TRBD1 matches at 10 bases. The CDR3 totals 16 residues. Germline trimming cut 1 base from V and 9 bases from J; bases unmatched to any gene: 9. Germline V gene lookup returns CDR1 SGHAT and CDR2 FQDESV (reference sequence). The CDR3 nucleotides are TGTGCCAGCAGCTTAGAGGACAGGGGGGTTTTGGGTGAGCAGTTCTTC. Encoded protein: CASSLEDRGVLGEQFF.

This clone occurred once. The chain employs TRBV5-4 and TRBJ2-5; 7 bases are shared with TRBD1. The germline V gene has CDR1 SGHNT and CDR2 YYREEE (reference sequence). V was clipped by 4 bases and J by 0 bases; unmatched bases: 9. The CDR3 loop spans 16 amino acids. CDR3 in amino acids: CASSAWDRLYQETQYF. CDR3 in DNA: TGTGCCAGCAGCGCCTGGGACAGACTCTACCAAGAGACCCAGTACTTC.

V and J are TRBV28 and TRBJ2-3, with D perhaps TRBD1 or TRBD2 (5 bases each). This CDR3 is built from 19 residues. CDR1 is MDHEN and CDR2 is SYDVKM in the germline V gene. Trimming removed 7 bases at V and 4 bases at J, with 30 bases between. In DNA, the CDR3 is TGTGCCAGCACCCCATCGGGCCAGTCCGGGGCGATTAGCGCAGATACGCAGTATTTT. Protein sequence: CASTPSGQSGAISADTQYF.

The rearrangement joins TRBV4-1 to TRBJ1-5, with unresolved D. The CDR3 spans 14 residues. CDR1 is MGHRA, CDR2 YSYEKL, per germline. The V gene lost 3 bases and the J gene lost 0 bases, with 6 bases spanning the gap. CDR3 amino acids: CASSHDGSNQPQHF. The CDR3 bases are TGCGCCAGCAGCCATGACGGTAGCAATCAGCCCCAGCATTTT.

V is TRBV2 and J is TRBJ1-1; D uncertain. V was shortened by 4 bases and J by 2 bases, with 8 bases between the two germline ends. The CDR3 has 13 amino acids. Per germline, CDR1 SNHLY and CDR2 FYNNEI. CDR3 sequence (DNA): TGTGCCAGCAGTGTAGGCGGAAACACTGAAGCTTTCTTT. It codes for CASSVGGNTEAFF.